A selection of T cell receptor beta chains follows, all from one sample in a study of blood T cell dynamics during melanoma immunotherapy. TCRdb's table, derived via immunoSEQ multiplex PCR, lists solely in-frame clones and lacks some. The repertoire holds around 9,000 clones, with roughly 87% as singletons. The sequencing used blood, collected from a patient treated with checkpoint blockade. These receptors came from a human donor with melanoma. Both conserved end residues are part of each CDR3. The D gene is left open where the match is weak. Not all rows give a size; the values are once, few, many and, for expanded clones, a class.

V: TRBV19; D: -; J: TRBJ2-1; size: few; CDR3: CASSITPGSMNNEQFF; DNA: TGTGCCAGTAGTATAACGCCCGGGAGTATGAACAATGAGCAGTTCTTC
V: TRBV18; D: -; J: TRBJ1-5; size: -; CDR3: CASSPPGGNQPQHF; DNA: TGTGCCAGCTCACCACCGGGAGGTAATCAGCCCCAGCATTTT
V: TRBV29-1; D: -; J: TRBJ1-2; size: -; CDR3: CSVETGDHYGYTF; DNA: TGCAGCGTTGAAACGGGGGACCACTATGGCTACACCTTC
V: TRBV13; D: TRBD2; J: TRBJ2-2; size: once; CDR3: CASSFSGRASGELFF; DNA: TGTGCCAGCAGCTTCAGCGGGAGGGCCTCCGGGGAGCTGTTTTTT
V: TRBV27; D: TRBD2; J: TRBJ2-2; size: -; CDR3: CASSRTSGRGTGELFF; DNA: TGTGCCAGCAGCCGTACTAGCGGGAGAGGCACCGGGGAGCTGTTTTTT
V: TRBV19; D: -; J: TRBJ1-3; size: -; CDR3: CASSGQFDSGNTIYF; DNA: TGTGCCAGTAGTGGACAGTTCGACTCTGGAAACACCATATATTTT
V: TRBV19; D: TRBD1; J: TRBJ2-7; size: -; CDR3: CASSIYGRDRGPYEQYF; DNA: TGTGCCAGTAGTATATACGGCCGAGACAGGGGGCCCTACGAGCAGTACTTC
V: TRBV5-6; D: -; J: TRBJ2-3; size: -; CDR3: CASSLGGHGVDTQYF; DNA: TGTGCCAGCAGCTTGGGGGGCCACGGAGTAGATACGCAGTATTTT
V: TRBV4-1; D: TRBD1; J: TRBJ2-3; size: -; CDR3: CASSQESPGQGKDTQYF; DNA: TGCGCCAGCAGCCAAGAATCGCCGGGACAGGGAAAAGATACGCAGTATTTT
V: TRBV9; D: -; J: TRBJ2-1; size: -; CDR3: CASSVTTDRHQFF; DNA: TGTGCCAGCAGCGTAACTACTGACAGGCACCAGTTCTTC
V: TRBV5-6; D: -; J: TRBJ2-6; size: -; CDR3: CASSPPDLSGANVLTF; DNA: TGTGCCAGCAGCCCTCCGGACCTGTCTGGGGCCAACGTCCTGACTTTC
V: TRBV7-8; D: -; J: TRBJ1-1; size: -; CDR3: CASSRGPGRSTEAFF; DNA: TGTGCCAGCAGCAGAGGACCGGGTCGGAGCACTGAAGCTTTCTTT
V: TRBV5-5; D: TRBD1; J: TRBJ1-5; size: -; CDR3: CASSPGTGPTNQPQHF; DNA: TGTGCCAGCAGCCCCGGGACAGGACCCACCAATCAGCCCCAGCATTTT
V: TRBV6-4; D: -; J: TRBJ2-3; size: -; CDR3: CASSDTAGVPDTQYF; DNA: TGTGCCAGCAGTGACACAGCGGGTGTCCCAGATACGCAGTATTTT
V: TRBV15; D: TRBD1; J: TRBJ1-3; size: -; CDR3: CATSRDWGTGGNTIYF; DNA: TGTGCCACCAGCAGAGATTGGGGGACAGGGGGAAACACCATATATTTT
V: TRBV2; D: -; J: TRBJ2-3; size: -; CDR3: CASSENRDTQYF; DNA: TGTGCCAGCAGTGAAAACAGGGATACGCAGTATTTT
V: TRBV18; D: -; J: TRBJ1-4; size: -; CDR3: CASSPQGANEKLFF; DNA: TGTGCCAGCTCACCACAGGGGGCTAATGAAAAACTGTTTTTT